The clone carrying this T cell receptor beta chain was counted ten times or more. The target antigen is unknown. Germline-derived CDR1 and CDR2 are LNHNV and YYDKDF (reference sequence). There are 17 residues in the CDR3. The J segment lost 3 bases and the V segment lost 3 bases, leaving 6 bases of the junction unmatched. Each CDR3 protein gets one entry after TCRdb re-called the RT-PCR reads with MiXCR. The sample comprises around 520,000 distinct CDR3 sequences, approximately 12% of which are singletons, and roughly 10% rests with the top ten. This specimen comes from a study of response to subunit inactivated influenza vaccine. Study-wide results and caveats: With each seasonal influenza vaccination, the authors suggested, few new T cells are recruited.

The receptor was isolated from a man in his fifties or sixties who received an inactivated influenza vaccine. The chain joins TRBV15 to TRBJ2-3, with 13 bases matching TRBD2. Here the sequenced sample was PBMCs from blood, taken on the day of vaccination. The CDR3 loop is CATSSSRLAGGTDTQYF. CDR3 DNA sequence: TGTGCCACCAGCAGCTCCAGACTAGCGGGAGGAACAGATACGCAGTATTTT. The variable domain in full, with the rest retrieved from reference TRBV15 and TRBJ2-3, is DAMVIQNPRYQVTQFGKPVTLSCSQTLNHNVMYWYQQKSSQAPKLLFHYYDKDFNNEADTPDNFQSRRPNTSFCFLDIRSPGLGDTAMYLCATSSSRLAGGTDTQYFGPGTRLTVL.